Detailed here is one T cell receptor (beta chain). The target antigen is unknown. The data were obtained in a study of graft-versus-host responses after intestinal transplantation. Profiling relied on immunoSEQ multiplex PCR, and the TCRdb table lists in-frame clones only, not all of them. The data contain some 18,000 clones, 75% to 95% of them seen just once; the ten biggest clones take up less than 2%. Per the germline V gene, CDR1 is MGHRA and CDR2 is YSYEKL. This CDR3 is 15 amino acids long. The germline V and J ends were trimmed by 3 bases and 6 bases, with 17 bases remaining between them. Study-wide findings and caveats: Recipient-marrow GvH clones were detected, some having first appeared in ileum or blood.

The TCR comes from a human patient who received an intestinal transplant, so some T cells may come from the graft donor. J is TRBJ1-2 and V is TRBV4-1; D remains unclear. The source material was PBMCs, sampled approximately 56 weeks after transplant. The CDR3 spells CASSQFPFGENGYTF. The CDR3 coding sequence is TGCGCCAGCAGCCAGTTCCCTTTTGGGGAAAATGGCTACACCTTC.